This TCR beta chain was profiled in a study of blood T cell repertoires in COVID-19. Across the whole study: The study drew acute and convalescent COVID-19 samples from the United States, Italy and Spain. PBMCs, B-cell-depleted T cells, or T cells provided the cDNA or gDNA that made up the material.

The length of the CDR3 is 14 residues. Germline V CDR1 and CDR2: LNHDA, SQIVND (reference sequence). The ends lost 9 bases at V and 2 bases at J; junction bases unmatched: 3. Enrollment of patients from Seattle took place during active infection, with longitudinal follow-up. Original handling: The assay estimated nucleated cells by amplifying reference gene primers. Sequencing was performed with immunoSEQ multiplex PCR; in TCRdb, only in-frame clones are kept and a portion is missing. D and trimming were read from the DNA, whereas the V and J calls and clone size are those reported in that table. The sample lists 250,000 to 300,000 clones, more than 85% seen once, with 2.2% in the top ten.

The origin of this receptor is a woman in her twenties or thirties with COVID-19, enrolled during active disease. The chain has TRBV19 and TRBJ2-2, with 10 bases aligning to TRBD2. Sequenced input: peripheral blood. CDR3 protein: CASRTSGNTGELFF. CDR3 in DNA: TGTGCCAGCCGGACTAGCGGAAACACCGGGGAGCTGTTTTTT.